The 19 T cell receptor beta chains given below trace back to one sample, sequenced in a study of cytomegalovirus exposure and HLA in healthy donors. It was with 60 Vbeta and 13 Jbeta primers that the PCR ran. Clones were read by immunoSEQ multiplex PCR, and TCRdb kept only the in-frame ones, dropping some. The sample includes 110,000 or so clones, over 75% seen only once; the top ten take about 6.9%. Sequenced input: PBMCs. These receptors were taken from a man in his thirties or forties in good health and CMV-seropositive.

CDR3 nucleotides: TGCGCCAGCAGCCTCGCGGGACAGAACTACGAGCAGTACTTC. Encoded protein: CASSLAGQNYEQYF. J is TRBJ2-7 and V is TRBV4-1; tentatively, D is TRBD1 (7 bases). The germline V and J ends were trimmed by 4 bases and 3 bases, with 13 bases remaining between them. The germline gives CDR1 MGHRA, CDR2 YSYEKL. This CDR3 region has 14 residues.

The J gene is TRBJ2-7, the V gene TRBV9, with D tentatively TRBD2 (6 bases). The length of the CDR3 is 16 residues. V lost 4 bases to trimming and J lost 5 bases, with 22 bases between them. CDR1 and CDR2 from the germline V gene are SGDLS and YYNGEE. CDR3 DNA: TGTGCCAGCAGCCCCCGCGGGGCCGGGACCGGCCACGAGCAGTACTTC. Protein sequence: CASSPRGAGTGHEQYF.

The chain links TRBV21-1 to TRBJ2-2; the D call TRBD2 from the table was never checked on the DNA. TRBV21-1 is classified as a pseudogene. The CDR3 totals 13 residues. CDR3 in DNA: TGTGCCAGCAGCAAAGTCGGGGTTGGGGAGCTGTTTTTT. Residues: CASSKVGVGELFF.

The V call is TRBV5-4, the J call TRBJ2-5, with 8 bases that match TRBD2. Trimming at V came to 7 bases and at J to 1 base, leaving 15 bases not matched to a gene. The CDR3 covers 17 residues. Germline V lookup: CDR1 SGHNT, CDR2 YYREEE (reference sequence). For the CDR3, the DNA is TGTGCCAGCGGAATCAGGACTAGCCCGCTCCTCCAAGAGACCCAGTACTTC. Its translation: CASGIRTSPLLQETQYF.

The rearrangement joins TRBV6-5 to TRBJ1-2; 7 nucleotides agree with TRBD1. Germline V gives CDR1 MNHEY, CDR2 SVGAGI. V shed 2 bases and J 3 bases; nucleotides not matched to a gene: 3. The CDR3 is 14 amino acids. This chain's CDR3 is CASSYVTGDYGYTF. Written as DNA, the CDR3 is TGTGCCAGCAGTTACGTAACAGGGGACTATGGCTACACCTTC.

The rearrangement uses TRBV5-1 and TRBJ1-2; 8 bases fit TRBD1. Germline loops: CDR1 SGHRS, CDR2 YFSETQ. V was pared by 4 bases and J by 6 bases, with 5 bases of the junction left unmatched. The CDR3 runs 13 residues. CDR3 in amino acids: CASSPGQGDGYTF. For the CDR3, the DNA is TGCGCCAGCAGCCCTGGACAGGGAGATGGCTACACCTTC.

In its sample, this clone was seen a few times. This rearrangement joins TRBV1 to TRBJ2-7; the DNA was not compared with TRBD1, the D call given in the table. TRBV1 is described as a pseudogene. The CDR3 contains 15 residues. The CDR3 reads CTSSTSGTFRYEQYF. The DNA of the CDR3 is TGCACCAGCAGCACATCGGGGACATTCCGCTACGAGCAGTACTTC.

The rearrangement joins TRBV6-4 to TRBJ2-3, with TRBD2 matching 10 bases. V gave up 5 bases and J gave up 2 bases; unmatched junction bases: 1. The CDR3 is made up of 14 amino acids. Germline CDR1 reads MRHNA; CDR2 reads SNTAGT. The chain's CDR3 is CASSSGGATDTQYF. The CDR3 region has the DNA TGTGCCAGCAGTAGCGGGGGGGCCACAGATACGCAGTATTTT.

This clone has a handful of counts. The genes are TRBV7-2 and TRBJ2-3, with a possible D match to TRBD2 (5 bases). Germline V gives CDR1 SGHTA, CDR2 FQGNSA. The V gene lost 5 bases and the J gene lost 5 bases, with 14 bases spanning the gap. CDR3 size: 14 residues. The DNA for the CDR3 is TGTGCCAGCAGCCCGGCGGGCGTCGGAGATACGCAGTATTTT. Protein: CASSPAGVGDTQYF.

The rearrangement uses TRBV27 and TRBJ2-3; D unresolved. The CDR3 contains 16 residues. Trimming pared 4 bases from V and 2 bases from J, leaving 16 bases between. In germline, CDR1 is MNHEY, CDR2 SMNVEV (reference sequence). The CDR3 DNA is TGTGCCAGCAGTTCGGCGAGAACCGGGTTCACAGATACGCAGTATTTT. It yields the protein CASSSARTGFTDTQYF.

This sequence joins TRBV7-8 and TRBJ2-5, with 7 bases that match TRBD1. The DNA end lines up better with TRBJ2-7; the J call may be wrong. The CDR3 length is 14 residues. Per germline, CDR1 SGHVS and CDR2 FQNEAQ. This chain's CDR3 is CASSRQRQGYEQYF. The DNA of the CDR3 is TGTGCCAGCAGCCGGCAACGACAGGGCTACGAGCAGTACTTC.

This chain joins TRBV21-1 and TRBJ1-4; the table assigns TRBD1, which was not confirmed against the DNA. TRBV21-1 counts as a pseudogene. The CDR3 extends over 17 amino acids. CDR3 bases: TGTGCCAGCAACAGGGACAGGGGGTTGGGGGGGAATGAAAAACTGTTTTTT. Its translation is CASNRDRGLGGNEKLFF.

CDR3 protein: CASSLGGERGQETQYF. Written as DNA, the CDR3 is TGTGCCAGCAGCTTGGGGGGGGAGAGGGGTCAAGAGACCCAGTACTTC. V is TRBV5-4 and J is TRBJ2-5; tentatively, D is TRBD2 (6 bases). This CDR3 contains 16 residues. Germline loops: CDR1 SGHNT, CDR2 YYREEE (reference sequence). V dropped 0 bases and J dropped 2 bases, with 14 bases sitting between them.

This clone showed up just a few times. The rearrangement joins TRBV5-1 to TRBJ2-7, with 9 bases aligning to TRBD1. The CDR3 is made up of 17 amino acids. The trim removed 2 bases at V and 4 bases at J, leaving 13 bases unmatched. Per the germline V gene, CDR1 is SGHRS and CDR2 is YFSETQ. In nucleotides, the CDR3 is TGCGCCAGCAGCTTTGGGGGTTACCGGGACAGGGCGTACGAGCAGTACTTC. Its protein product is CASSFGGYRDRAYEQYF.

The J gene is TRBJ1-1, the V gene TRBV30; 7 bases are a match to TRBD1. The CDR3 consists of 13 residues. The J segment lost 10 bases and the V segment lost 7 bases, leaving 15 bases of the junction unmatched. Germline V gene sequence: CDR1 GTSNPN, CDR2 SVGIG (reference sequence). CDR3 in DNA: TGTGCCTACCAGGGGGGCCCCACTGAACGAGCTTTCTTT. This sequence encodes CAYQGGPTERAFF.

The V call is TRBV27, the J call TRBJ1-2; D is unresolved. Germline CDR1 and CDR2: MNHEY and SMNVEV (reference sequence). Trimming took 3 bases from V and 7 from J, leaving 12 bases between them. The CDR3 is made up of 13 amino acids. In nucleotides, the CDR3 is TGTGCCAGCAGTTTGGGCCTGCGGGGTGGCTACACCTTC. Translated: CASSLGLRGGYTF.

V usage is TRBV18 and J usage is TRBJ2-5; TRBD1 aligns across 8 bases. CDR1 and CDR2 from the germline V gene are KGHSH and LQKENI. With V trimmed by 2 bases and J by 5 bases, 10 bases remained unmatched. The CDR3 runs 16 residues. The CDR3 DNA sequence: TGTGCCAGCTCACCAGCAGGGGGCGCCCCCCGCGAGACCCAGTACTTC. It codes for CASSPAGGAPRETQYF. The variable domain in full, with the rest retrieved from reference TRBV18 and TRBJ2-5, is NAGVMQNPRHLVRRRGQEARLRCSPMKGHSHVYWYRQLPEEGLKFMVYLQKENIIDESGMPKERFSAEFPKEGPSILRIQQVVRGDSAAYFCASSPAGGAPRETQYFGPGTRLLVL.

The rearrangement links TRBV7-9 to TRBJ1-4; no clear D. The V gene's germline CDR1 is SEHNR and CDR2 FQNEAQ (reference sequence). V lost 4 bases and J lost 4, with 13 bases in between. The CDR3 is made up of 15 amino acids. The CDR3 nucleotides are TGTGCCAGCAGCTCACTTTGGGGAGTTAATGAAAAACTGTTTTTT. This codes for CASSSLWGVNEKLFF.

Notes on this clone: Other DNA sequences in the same sample also yield this CDR3. The V and J genes are TRBV7-9 and TRBJ2-7; D is possibly TRBD2 (6 bases). CDR3 size: 14 residues. V was cut by 1 base and J by 7 bases, with 14 bases left in between. Germline CDR1 is SEHNR and CDR2 is FQNEAQ (reference sequence). CDR3 region: CASSLGAGRGEQYF. For the CDR3, the DNA is TGTGCCAGCAGCTTAGGTGCGGGGCGGGGTGAGCAGTACTTC.